This entry is about one TCR beta chain. As yet, its antigen is unknown. Researchers amplified the TCR beta CDR3 regions from RNA transcripts. HTBI primers drove first-round RT-PCR of the TCR CDR3. TCRdb re-called the multiplex PCR reads with MiXCR, one entry per CDR3 protein. The table shows about 700,000 distinct CDR3 sequences, with 14% occurring only once. No ophthalmopathy progression within 18 months constituted stable Graves' hyperthyroidism. The data were taken from a study of T cells in Graves' hyperthyroidism and ophthalmopathy. Findings and caveats of the study: In validation, the model predicted ophthalmopathy. These predictions came a median about 6.5 months before onset. In blood, most of the thyroid clonotypes expanded above 0.001 were also present.

With 0 bases removed from V and 0 bases from J, the gap between germline ends came to 12 bases. This CDR3 comprises 16 residues. Looked up from germline, CDR1 is GTSNPN and CDR2 is SVGIG (reference sequence). Input material: blood. The J gene is TRBJ1-5, the V gene TRBV30; D is unclear. The receptor's source is a young woman with Graves' hyperthyroidism. The CDR3 reads CAWSVGQPYSNQPQHF. The CDR3, as DNA: TGTGCCTGGAGTGTGGGTCAGCCCTATAGCAATCAGCCCCAGCATTTT.